This T cell receptor (beta chain) emerged from a study of post-analysis software for immune sequencing data. Study-wide background: Relapsing-remitting, secondary progressive and progressive-relapsing multiple sclerosis courses were included. Points from the study as a whole: In patients, 4 to 6 TRBV segments were more frequent than in controls, with TRBV5-6, TRBV5-1 and TRBV20-1 among them. Those with multiple sclerosis, the patient group, showed significantly lower normalized Chao1 diversity than controls. Strong co-clustering by F measure was seen for same-batch samples.

Trimming pared 6 bases from V and 5 bases from J, leaving 10 bases between. The CDR3 sequence is 12 residues long. The germline V gene has CDR1 MDHEN and CDR2 SYDVKM. Unique-molecular-identifier-tagged TCR beta cDNA libraries were used. MiXCR, applied by TCRdb to the PCR reads, yields one record per CDR3 protein. The top ten hold roughly 1.6% of the sample, which has around 180,000 distinct CDR3 sequences, roughly 31% seen once. A word on this clonotype: The target antigen is unknown.

This receptor was identified in a girl aged 10 to 17 with multiple sclerosis. V usage is TRBV28 and J usage is TRBJ2-5, with D unresolved. Sequencing was carried out using blood. The CDR3 region has the DNA TGTGCCAGCAGCCCTCTTGGGGAGACCCAGTACTTC. Protein: CASSPLGETQYF.